Listed here are 4 T cell receptor beta chains from one sample, sequenced in a study of control samples from healthy donors and cancer patients. Libraries were prepared by immunoSEQ multiplex PCR; TCRdb keeps only in-frame clonotypes and omits some of them. In the table there are fewer than 200,000 clones, around 89% of which are singletons. The sample comprised blood. Receptors were obtained from a woman in her forties or fifties in good health.

The chain employs TRBV2 and TRBJ1-2; no clear D gene. The CDR3 totals 12 residues. V was trimmed by 2 bases and J by 8 bases, leaving 9 bases between them. Germline CDR1 and CDR2: SNHLY and FYNNEI. CDR3 nucleotides: TGTGCCAGCAGTGAAACGGGTTTAGGCTACACCTTC. Amino acid sequence: CASSETGLGYTF.

The chain combines TRBV19 with TRBJ1-4, with a weak D call TRBD1 (5 bases). The CDR3 has 14 residues. CDR1 is LNHDA, CDR2 SQIVND, per germline (reference sequence). Trimming took off 7 bases at V and 8 bases at J, with 17 bases between the two ends. The CDR3 sequence is CASKLNGQYEKLFF. CDR3 sequence (DNA): TGTGCCAGTAAGTTGAACGGACAATACGAAAAACTGTTTTTT.

This sequence joins TRBV11-2 and TRBJ1-2; TRBD1 matches 10 bases. CDR3 length equals 14 residues. The trim removed 5 bases at V and 8 bases at J, leaving 8 bases unmatched. Germline V gene lookup returns CDR1 SGHAT and CDR2 FQNNGV. The CDR3 region has the DNA TGTGCCAGCAGCGGGACAGGGGAATCACGAGGCTACACCTTC. Translation: CASSGTGESRGYTF.

The chain is built from TRBV10-3 and TRBJ2-2, with unresolved D. The length of the CDR3 is 14 residues. The germline V gene has CDR1 ENHRY and CDR2 SYGVKD. The V gene lost 4 bases and the J gene lost 4 bases, with 10 bases spanning the gap. This CDR3 reads CAISVRTVTGELFF. The CDR3 nucleotides are TGTGCCATCAGTGTAAGAACAGTCACCGGGGAGCTGTTTTTT.